This entry is about one T cell receptor (beta chain). Profiling relied on immunoSEQ multiplex PCR, and the TCRdb table lists in-frame clones only, not all of them. The table records approximately 110,000 clones, nearly 90% of them present only once. The entry originates in a study of T cell responses to AZD1222 COVID-19 vaccine. CDR1 MNHEY and CDR2 SVGEGT come from the germline V gene. V was trimmed by 5 bases and J by 5 bases, leaving 24 bases between them. This CDR3 is built from 17 residues. This TCR came from an adult in good health. The sequencing here drew on peripheral blood, taken on day 0 of AZD1222 vaccination. The V and J genes are TRBV6-2 or TRBV6-3 and TRBJ1-1; no firm D call. DNA for the CDR3: TGTGCCAGCAGTAACGAGCGCGCAAGACGAAGGTGGACTGAAGCTTTCTTT. This gives the protein CASSNERARRRWTEAFF.